The sequence of this TCR beta chain was determined in a study of PD-1 blockade in mismatch repair-deficient tumors. With 3 bases removed from V and 5 bases from J, the gap between germline ends came to 18 bases. Germline values: CDR1 MGHRA, CDR2 YSYEKL. The CDR3 extends over 16 amino acids. The repertoire was sequenced with immunoSEQ multiplex PCR; TCRdb's copy has only in-frame clones and lacks some. The repertoire holds 90,000 to 120,000 clones, with 82% as singletons. The origin of this receptor is an adult with mismatch repair-deficient cancer. The chain is built from TRBV4-1 and TRBJ2-3; perhaps TRBD2 as D (5 bases). This material consisted of peripheral blood, taken approximately 8 months after starting pembrolizumab. This chain's CDR3 is CASSHEDWVRGDTQYF. The DNA for the CDR3 is TGCGCCAGCAGCCATGAGGACTGGGTTCGCGGAGATACGCAGTATTTT.